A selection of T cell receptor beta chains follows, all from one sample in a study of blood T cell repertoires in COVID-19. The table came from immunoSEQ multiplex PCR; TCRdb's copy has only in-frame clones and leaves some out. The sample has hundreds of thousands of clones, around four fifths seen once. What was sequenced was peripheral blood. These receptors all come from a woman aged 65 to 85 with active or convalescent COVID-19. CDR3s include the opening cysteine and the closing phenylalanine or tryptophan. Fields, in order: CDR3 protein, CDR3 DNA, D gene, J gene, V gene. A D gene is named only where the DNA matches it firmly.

CATSDAGGTGHTGELFF,TGTGCCACCAGTGACGCCGGGGGGACAGGGCACACCGGGGAGCTGTTTTTT,TRBD1,TRBJ2-2,TRBV24-1
CSASLSGGSYEQYF,TGCAGTGCTAGTTTAAGCGGGGGGAGCTACGAGCAGTACTTC,TRBD2,TRBJ2-7,TRBV20-1
CAWSVHPPGGYGYTF,TGTGCCTGGAGTGTACACCCACCAGGGGGCTATGGCTACACCTTC,TRBD1,TRBJ1-2,TRBV30
CASSVGTVDEQFF,TGCGCCAGCAGCGTAGGGACAGTGGATGAGCAGTTCTTC,TRBD1,TRBJ2-1,TRBV5-1
CASSPPGTGSTEAFF,TGTGCCAGCAGCCCACCCGGGACAGGGAGCACTGAAGCTTTCTTT,TRBD1,TRBJ1-1,TRBV4-2
CASSLRRTSGLETQYF,TGTGCCAGCAGCTTAAGAAGGACTAGCGGGTTAGAGACCCAGTACTTC,TRBD2,TRBJ2-5,TRBV7-2
CAGGVVDEQYF,TGTGCCGGGGGGGTCGTCGACGAGCAGTACTTC,TRBD2,TRBJ2-7,TRBV6-5
CASSIDASSGNTIYF,TGTGCCAGCAGCATAGACGCGTCCTCTGGAAACACCATATATTTT,.,TRBJ1-3,TRBV9
CASSFQRGVEYF,TGTGCCAGCAGTTTCCAGAGAGGCGTGGAGTATTTT,.,TRBJ2-3,TRBV27
CASSATGGATDTQYF,TGTGCCAGTAGTGCTACAGGGGGCGCGACAGATACGCAGTATTTT,TRBD1,TRBJ2-3,TRBV19
CASSPRTGGVGKLFF,TGTGCCAGCAGCCCGAGGACAGGAGGGGTTGGAAAACTGTTTTTT,TRBD1,TRBJ1-4,TRBV3-1/TRBV3-2
CSVQGQTYEQYF,TGCAGCGTACAGGGACAGACCTACGAGCAGTACTTC,TRBD1,TRBJ2-7,TRBV29-1
CASSELAGAQETQYF,TGTGCCAGCAGTGAGTTGGCAGGGGCCCAAGAGACCCAGTACTTC,.,TRBJ2-5,TRBV6-1
CASKLAGGGGLQETQYF,TGTGCCAGCAAACTAGCGGGAGGGGGGGGGCTCCAAGAGACCCAGTACTTC,TRBD2,TRBJ2-5,TRBV3-1/TRBV3-2